This T cell receptor (beta chain) was identified during a study of blood T cell repertoires in COVID-19. Background on the study: Samples of COVID-19 (acute and convalescent) were obtained from the United States, Italy and Spain. PBMCs, B-cell-depleted T cells, or T cells provided the cDNA or gDNA that made up the material.

Methods used by the authors: Scientists estimated how many nucleated cells there were by amplifying reference gene primers. Clones were sequenced by immunoSEQ multiplex PCR, and TCRdb holds only the in-frame ones, with some missing. The DNA gave D and trimming, while V, J and clone size come from that table. The profile shows some 250,000 clones, roughly 83% of them singletons. Germline assignment: CDR1 SSHAT and CDR2 FNYEAQ (reference sequence). The ends lost 2 bases at V and 7 bases at J; junction bases unmatched: 4. The CDR3 has 14 amino acids. The rearrangement joins TRBV7-7 to TRBJ2-1, with 8 bases aligning to TRBD2. The sequencing sample was made of peripheral blood. The sequence was collected from a man aged 40-50 years with acute or convalescent COVID-19. Written as DNA, the CDR3 is TGTGCCAGCAGCTTAAGCGGGAGTCATAATGAGCAGTTCTTC. The encoded protein is CASSLSGSHNEQFF. The variable domain in full, completed from reference TRBV7-7 and TRBJ2-1, reads GAGVSQSPRYKVTKRGQDVTLRCDPISSHATLYWYQQALGQGPEFLTYFNYEAQPDKSGLPSDRFSAERPEGSISTLTIQRTEQRDSAMYRCASSLSGSHNEQFFGPGTRLTVL.